The 21 T cell receptor beta chains reported below all come from one sample, sequenced in a study of cytomegalovirus exposure and HLA in healthy donors. Primers included in the PCR were 60 Vbeta and 13 Jbeta primers. Data came from immunoSEQ multiplex PCR; TCRdb stores just in-frame clones and leaves some out. The table includes roughly 200,000 clones, 78% detected once. Sequencing was carried out using PBMCs. The receptors were sampled from a female donor in good health and CMV-seronegative.

This sequence joins TRBV6-1 and TRBJ1-5; D call uncertain. Per germline, CDR1 MNHNS and CDR2 SASEGT. Trimming took 6 bases from V and 5 from J, leaving 8 bases between them. The CDR3 has 12 amino acids. CDR3 DNA sequence: TGTGCCAGCAGGGAGGTGGATCAGCCCCAGCATTTT. Translating it yields CASREVDQPQHF.

The chain couples TRBV7-9 to TRBJ1-2, with 7 bases that match TRBD1. V lost 2 bases, J lost 5 bases, and 2 bases stayed unmatched. CDR1 is SEHNR and CDR2 is FQNEAQ in the germline V gene (reference sequence). This CDR3 has 13 amino acids. The CDR3 region has the DNA TGTGCCAGCAGCTTATGGGACAGTTATGGCTACACCTTC. It yields the protein CASSLWDSYGYTF.

In its sample, this clone was seen once. The chain recombines TRBV11-2 with TRBJ2-1, with 14 bases that match TRBD2. Germline loops: CDR1 SGHAT, CDR2 FQNNGV. The ends lost 5 bases at V and 9 bases at J; junction bases unmatched: 9. The CDR3 is made up of 16 amino acids. DNA of the CDR3: TGTGCCAGCAGCCCGAGACTAGCGGGGGGGTATCGTGAGCAGTTCTTC. Residues: CASSPRLAGGYREQFF.

The chain recombines TRBV18 with TRBJ2-7, with 10 positions matching TRBD1. Trimming removed 6 bases from V and 3 bases from J; junction bases left unmatched: 8. The CDR3 has 15 residues. Germline V lookup: CDR1 KGHSH, CDR2 LQKENI. CDR3 coding DNA: TGTGCCAGCTCCCTTGACAGGGGGCATGGCTACGAGCAGTACTTC. The encoded protein is CASSLDRGHGYEQYF.

The chain's CDR3 is CASSPSLADSGNTIYF. CDR3 coding DNA: TGTGCCAGCTCACCATCCTTGGCCGACTCTGGAAACACCATATATTTT. The V gene is TRBV18, the J gene TRBJ1-3; D is unresolved. The V and J ends lost 2 bases and 0 bases respectively, with 11 bases between them. The CDR3 contains 16 residues. Germline V gene data show CDR1 as KGHSH and CDR2 as LQKENI.

The chain recombines TRBV7-9 with TRBJ2-1, with a weak D call TRBD1 (5 bases). This CDR3 contains 16 residues. CDR1 is SEHNR, CDR2 FQNEAQ, per germline (reference sequence). Trimming took off 6 bases at V and 0 bases at J, with 15 bases between the two ends. The CDR3 sequence is CASSIFWGDSYNEQFF. The CDR3 nucleotides read TGTGCCAGCAGTATCTTCTGGGGCGACTCCTACAATGAGCAGTTCTTC.

The gene calls are TRBV5-1 and TRBJ2-2, with 7 bases aligning to TRBD2. V lost 2 bases and J lost 4; bases outside the gene matches: 8. Germline assignment: CDR1 SGHRS and CDR2 YFSETQ. The CDR3 loop spans 16 amino acids. The CDR3 region has the DNA TGCGCCAGCAGCTTCGGCGGGGGTTTGGGCACCGGGGAGCTGTTTTTT. Protein: CASSFGGGLGTGELFF.

The rearrangement joins TRBV5-1 to TRBJ1-3, with 8 bases aligning to TRBD1. The germline CDR1 and CDR2 sequences are SGHRS and YFSETQ. The CDR3 has 15 residues. V was pared by 4 bases and J by 2 bases, with 5 bases of the junction left unmatched. The CDR3 sequence: CASSPATGAGNTIYF. Here the CDR3 DNA reads TGCGCCAGCAGCCCCGCGACAGGGGCTGGAAACACCATATATTTT.

This chain joins TRBV6-6 and TRBJ1-1, with 8 positions matching TRBD1. Losses at the gene ends were 5 bases for V and 6 bases for J; bases not matched to a gene: 11. Germline CDR1 MNHNY, CDR2 SVGAGI (reference sequence). The CDR3 is 15 residues long. Written as DNA, the CDR3 is TGTGCCAGCAGTCCAATCCCAGGACAGGGAGCTGAAGCTTTCTTT. It codes for CASSPIPGQGAEAFF.

The rearrangement links TRBV28 to TRBJ1-2; D call uncertain. Trimming cost V 5 bases and J 9 bases, with 10 bases left between them. CDR3 length: 11 residues. Germline V gene sequence: CDR1 MDHEN, CDR2 SYDVKM. The CDR3 protein is CASSVAQSYTF. The DNA of the CDR3 is TGTGCCAGCAGTGTTGCGCAAAGCTACACCTTC.

The DNA for the CDR3 is TGTGCCAGCCTAGGGGGAATTTCCTACGAGCAGTACTTC. Its protein product is CASLGGISYEQYF. The rearrangement uses TRBV2 and TRBJ2-7, with D maybe TRBD1 (6 bases). Looked up from germline, CDR1 is SNHLY and CDR2 is FYNNEI. The V end was cut by 8 bases, the J end by 1 base, with 12 bases between. The CDR3 consists of 13 residues.

This chain links TRBV9 with TRBJ2-1; a possible D gene is TRBD2 (5 bases). The germline V and J ends were trimmed by 6 bases and 7 bases, with 14 bases remaining between them. The CDR3 is 13 amino acids. Per the germline V gene, CDR1 is SGDLS and CDR2 is YYNGEE. In DNA form, the CDR3 reads TGTGCCAGCACCCCCGGGATAGGGAATGAGCAGTTCTTC. This gives the protein CASTPGIGNEQFF.

The chain is built from TRBV2 and TRBJ2-7; 9 nucleotides agree with TRBD2. The CDR3 runs to 16 residues. V shed 4 bases, J shed 0 bases, and the junction held 7 bases outside the gene matches. Looked up from germline, CDR1 is SNHLY and CDR2 is FYNNEI. CDR3 sequence: CASSVSLAGSSYEQYF. In nucleotides, the CDR3 is TGTGCCAGCAGTGTAAGCCTAGCGGGAAGCTCCTACGAGCAGTACTTC.

This clone was detected once. The J gene is TRBJ2-1, the V gene TRBV5-1; 8 bases map to TRBD2. The V gene's germline CDR1 is SGHRS and CDR2 YFSETQ. This CDR3 is built from 15 residues. Trimming at V came to 4 bases and at J to 8 bases, leaving 11 bases not matched to a gene. The CDR3 bases are TGCGCCAGCAGCCATATGGCGGGGGGCCAGGATGAGCAGTTCTTC. Translated: CASSHMAGGQDEQFF.

The V call is TRBV7-6, the J call TRBJ2-2; a possible D gene is TRBD2 (6 bases). Trimming removed 3 bases from V and 2 bases from J, with 13 bases in between. The CDR3 is made up of 16 amino acids. Germline-derived CDR1 and CDR2 are SGHVS and FNYEAQ. CDR3 coding DNA: TGTGCCAGCAGCTTCTACTCGGGAGAAAACACCGGGGAGCTGTTTTTT. It specifies CASSFYSGENTGELFF.

CDR3 coding DNA: TGTGCCAGCAGCAAAATCGCGGGGGCAGGGGATACGCAGTATTTT. It specifies CASSKIAGAGDTQYF. The chain links TRBV7-2 to TRBJ2-3, with D perhaps matching TRBD2 (7 bases). With 5 bases removed from V and 6 bases from J, the gap between germline ends came to 18 bases. Germline V gene lookup returns CDR1 SGHTA and CDR2 FQGNSA. The CDR3 sequence is 15 residues long.

The V and J genes are TRBV11-2 and TRBJ1-1; D remains unclear. The CDR3 length is 15 residues. Germline CDR1 and CDR2: SGHAT and FQNNGV. Trimming removed 1 base at V and 4 bases at J, with 13 bases between. The CDR3 DNA follows: TGTGCCAGCAGCTTAGTCAGCCGCGGTGGCACTGAAGCTTTCTTT. Its translation is CASSLVSRGGTEAFF. Full variable domain (outside the CDR3, taken from reference TRBV11-2 and TRBJ1-1): EAGVAQSPRYKIIEKRQSVAFWCNPISGHATLYWYQQILGQGPKLLIQFQNNGVVDDSQLPKDRFSAERLKGVDSTLKIQPAKLEDSAVYLCASSLVSRGGTEAFFGQGTRLTVV.

The chain combines TRBV4-2 with TRBJ2-3, with 7 bases that match TRBD2. The germline V gene has CDR1 LGHNA and CDR2 YNFKEQ. V lost 1 base and J lost 3; bases outside the gene matches: 7. This CDR3 has 16 residues. CDR3 coding DNA: TGTGCCAGCAGCCAAGCGACGGGAGGCGGGACAGATACGCAGTATTTT. Protein product: CASSQATGGGTDTQYF.

The chain combines TRBV30 with TRBJ2-3; D not resolved. Germline V gives CDR1 GTSNPN, CDR2 SVGIG (reference sequence). CDR3 size: 14 residues. V lost 0 bases and J 0 bases, leaving 7 bases between the germline ends. The CDR3 DNA is TGTGCCTGGAGTGTAGCGTTGAGCACAGATACGCAGTATTTT. It translates to CAWSVALSTDTQYF. Based on the CDR3 plus reference TRBV30 and TRBJ2-3, the full variable domain is SQTIHQWPATLVQPVGSPLSLECTVEGTSNPNLYWYRQAAGRGLQLLFYSVGIGQISSEVPQNLSASRPQDRQFILSSKKLLLSDSGFYLCAWSVALSTDTQYFGPGTRLTVL.

The chain links TRBV10-3 to TRBJ2-1, with D perhaps TRBD2 (6 bases). Deletions cut 0 bases from V and 4 bases from J, with 13 bases between. Per germline, CDR1 ENHRY and CDR2 SYGVKD. This CDR3 comprises 16 residues. CDR3: CAISESGGALYNEQFF. The CDR3 nucleotides read TGTGCCATCAGTGAGTCTGGAGGGGCCCTATACAATGAGCAGTTCTTC.

The chain is built from TRBV5-1 and TRBJ1-6, with D possibly being TRBD1 (5 bases). CDR3 length equals 15 residues. Trimming removed 1 base at V and 7 bases at J, with 12 bases between. Germline CDR1 SGHRS, CDR2 YFSETQ. CDR3 sequence: CASSLIQERNSPLHF. CDR3 nucleotide sequence: TGCGCCAGCAGCTTGATACAGGAACGCAATTCACCCCTCCACTTT.